The clone carrying this T cell receptor (beta chain) was counted a few times. Antigen: not known. Total RNA was extracted at no less than 6 micrograms per sample. This entry belongs to a study of blood T cells in healthy people across ages. Study summary: There was about one barcoded beta molecule captured by template switching per two T cells. Study-level findings and limits: There were more naive CD4+ cells and higher diversity in long-lived donors than in aged donors.

A sample-barcoded 5' primer and a J-beta primer mix were used in a second PCR of roughly 7 to 12 cycles. Template switching added a 12-random-nucleotide identifier to every cDNA molecule. TCRdb reprocessed the 5' RACE reads via MiXCR and lists one record per CDR3 protein. The data show 1.5 million to 2 million distinct CDR3 sequences, 39% seen once. The CDR3 runs to 12 residues. The V end was cut by 6 bases, the J end by 4 bases, with 10 bases between. Per germline, CDR1 SGHKS and CDR2 YYEKEE (reference sequence). This TCR derives from a human donor in good health. Specimen: blood. This rearrangement joins TRBV5-5 to TRBJ2-5, with D unresolved. CDR3 sequence (DNA): TGTGCCAGCATGGGATATGGAGAGACCCAGTACTTC. It yields the protein CASMGYGETQYF.